This entry concerns a single T cell receptor (beta chain). The antigen is unknown. This sample was included in a study of shared clonotypes between healthy human individuals. The overall study: CD8 memory received one plate per donor, CD8 naive two, CD4 memory three and CD4 naive three. Study outcomes and limitations: A few donors held about 5% of naive CD4 clonotypes in common.

In the sorted-subset replicate PCRs, around 200 ng DNA, around 32,000 T cell genomes, was used. Sequenced by immunoSEQ multiplex PCR; TCRdb stores in-frame clones only, minus some. The sample holds some 1,100,000 clones, about four fifths seen once. The CDR3 is 13 residues long. Germline V CDR1 and CDR2: SGHTA, FQGTGA. Trimming took off 5 bases at V and 6 bases at J, with 14 bases between the two ends. Investigators divided CD4+ cells into CD45RA+ naive and CD45RA-negative memory subsets. The chain combines TRBV7-3 with TRBJ2-7; D remains unclear. This receptor was identified in a man in his late teens or twenties in good health. Some clones in this sample may be carry-over from other donors' samples. The sequenced sample was memory CD4+ T cells from PBMCs. Specified subset: CD45RA-negative fraction. CDR3 in DNA: TGTGCCAGCAGCCCTAACGGCCCTGGCGAGCAGTACTTC. Its translation: CASSPNGPGEQYF.